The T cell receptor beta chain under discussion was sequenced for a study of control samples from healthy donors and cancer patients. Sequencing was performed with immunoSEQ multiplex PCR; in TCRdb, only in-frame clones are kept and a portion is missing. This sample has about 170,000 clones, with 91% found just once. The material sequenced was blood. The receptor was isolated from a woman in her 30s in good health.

The CDR3 nucleotides read TGTGCCAGCAGTTTCGCCCATCCGGGACAGGGGTACGAGCAGTACTTC. Translating it yields CASSFAHPGQGYEQYF. J is TRBJ2-7 and V is TRBV27; TRBD1 matches at 10 bases. Germline CDR1 MNHEY, CDR2 SMNVEV (reference sequence). This CDR3 is 16 amino acids long. V dropped 3 bases and J dropped 4; count of bases not matched to a gene: 9.